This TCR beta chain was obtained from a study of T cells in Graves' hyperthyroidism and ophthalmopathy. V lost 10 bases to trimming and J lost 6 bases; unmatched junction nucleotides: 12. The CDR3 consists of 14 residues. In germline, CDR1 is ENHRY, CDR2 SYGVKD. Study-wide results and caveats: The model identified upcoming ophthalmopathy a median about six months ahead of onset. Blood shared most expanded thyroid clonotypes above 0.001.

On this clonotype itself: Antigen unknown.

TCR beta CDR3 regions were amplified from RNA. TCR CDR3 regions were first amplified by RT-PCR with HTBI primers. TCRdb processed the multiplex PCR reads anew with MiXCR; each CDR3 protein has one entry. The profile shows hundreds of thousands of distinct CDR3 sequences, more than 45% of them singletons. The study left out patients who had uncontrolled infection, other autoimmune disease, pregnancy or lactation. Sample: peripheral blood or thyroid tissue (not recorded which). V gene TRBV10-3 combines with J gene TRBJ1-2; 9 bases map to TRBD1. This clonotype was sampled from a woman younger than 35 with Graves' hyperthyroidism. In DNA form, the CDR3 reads TGTGCCAGCAGCCCCGGGACAGGGTCAGATGGCTACACCTTC. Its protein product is CASSPGTGSDGYTF.